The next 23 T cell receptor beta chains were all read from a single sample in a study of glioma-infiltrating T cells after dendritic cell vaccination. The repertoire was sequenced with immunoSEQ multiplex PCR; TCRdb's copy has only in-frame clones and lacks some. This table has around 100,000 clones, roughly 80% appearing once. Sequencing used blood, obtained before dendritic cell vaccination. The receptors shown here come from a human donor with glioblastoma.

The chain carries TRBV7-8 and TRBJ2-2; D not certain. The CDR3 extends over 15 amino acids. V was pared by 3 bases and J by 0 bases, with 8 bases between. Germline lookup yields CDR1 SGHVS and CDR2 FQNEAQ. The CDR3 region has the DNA TGTGCCAGCAGCTTGGGCAGGCCGAACACCGGGGAGCTGTTTTTT. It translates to CASSLGRPNTGELFF.

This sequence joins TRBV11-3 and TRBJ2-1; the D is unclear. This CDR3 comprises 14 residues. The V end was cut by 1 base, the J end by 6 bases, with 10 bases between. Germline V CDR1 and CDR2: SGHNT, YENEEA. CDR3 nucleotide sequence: TGTGCCAGCAGCTTAGCCGGCAGAGGCAATGAGCAGTTCTTC. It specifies CASSLAGRGNEQFF.

CDR3 bases: TGTGCCAGTCAGCTAAGCGGACACAATGAGCAGTTCTTC. This codes for CASQLSGHNEQFF. The chain joins TRBV2 to TRBJ2-1, with D possibly being TRBD2 (5 bases). V was shortened by 9 bases and J by 5 bases, with 14 bases between the two germline ends. Germline CDR1 reads SNHLY; CDR2 reads FYNNEI. The CDR3 contains 13 residues.

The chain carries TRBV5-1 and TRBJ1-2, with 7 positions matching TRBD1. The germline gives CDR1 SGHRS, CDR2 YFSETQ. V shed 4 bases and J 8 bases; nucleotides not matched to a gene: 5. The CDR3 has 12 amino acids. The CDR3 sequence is CASSLTGRGYTF. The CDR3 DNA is TGCGCCAGCAGCCTGACAGGGCGCGGCTACACCTTC.

CDR3 nucleotide sequence: TGTGCCTGGAATATAGGACAGGCTAACTATGGCTACACCTTC. This codes for CAWNIGQANYGYTF. V is TRBV30 and J is TRBJ1-2; 7 bases are shared with TRBD1. Germline V gives CDR1 GTSNPN, CDR2 SVGIG (reference sequence). Germline trimming cut 4 bases from V and 0 bases from J; bases unmatched to any gene: 5. The CDR3 runs 14 residues. Together with reference TRBV30 and TRBJ1-2, the CDR3 gives the full variable domain: SQTIHQWPATLVQPVGSPLSLECTVEGTSNPNLYWYRQAAGRGLQLLFYSVGIGQISSEVPQNLSASRPQDRQFILSSKKLLLSDSGFYLCAWNIGQANYGYTFGSGTRLTVV.

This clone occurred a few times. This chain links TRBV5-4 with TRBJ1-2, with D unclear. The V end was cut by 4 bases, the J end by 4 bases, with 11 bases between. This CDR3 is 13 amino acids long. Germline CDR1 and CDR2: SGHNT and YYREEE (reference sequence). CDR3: CASSPEWSYGYTF. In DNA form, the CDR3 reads TGTGCCAGCAGCCCGGAGTGGTCCTATGGCTACACCTTC. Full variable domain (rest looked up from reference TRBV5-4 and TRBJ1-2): ETGVTQSPTHLIKTRGQQVTLRCSSQSGHNTVSWYQQALGQGPQFIFQYYREEENGRGNFPPRFSGLQFPNYSSELNVNALELDDSALYLCASSPEWSYGYTFGSGTRLTVV.

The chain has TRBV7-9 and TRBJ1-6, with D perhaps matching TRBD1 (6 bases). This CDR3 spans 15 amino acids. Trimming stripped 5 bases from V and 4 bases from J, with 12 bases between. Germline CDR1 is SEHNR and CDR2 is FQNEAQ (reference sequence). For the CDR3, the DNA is TGTGCCAGCAGCCCTCGGGACACTTATAATTCACCCCTCCACTTT. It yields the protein CASSPRDTYNSPLHF.

Written as DNA, the CDR3 is TGTGCCAGCAGTCAGCCCCTAAGCGGGGATACGTCCTACGAGCAGTACTTC. Its translation: CASSQPLSGDTSYEQYF. This rearrangement joins TRBV11-3 to TRBJ2-7, with 7 bases aligning to TRBD2. This CDR3 has 17 amino acids. The V gene end was trimmed by 6 bases and the J gene end by 1 base; junction bases not matched to a gene: 15. Germline V CDR1 and CDR2: SGHNT, YENEEA.

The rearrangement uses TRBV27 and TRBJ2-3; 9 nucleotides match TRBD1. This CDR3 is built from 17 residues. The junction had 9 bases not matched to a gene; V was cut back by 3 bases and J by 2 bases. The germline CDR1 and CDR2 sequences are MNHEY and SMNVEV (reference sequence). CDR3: CASSFRRTGDVTDTQYF. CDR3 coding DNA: TGTGCCAGCAGTTTCAGACGGACAGGGGACGTCACAGATACGCAGTATTTT.

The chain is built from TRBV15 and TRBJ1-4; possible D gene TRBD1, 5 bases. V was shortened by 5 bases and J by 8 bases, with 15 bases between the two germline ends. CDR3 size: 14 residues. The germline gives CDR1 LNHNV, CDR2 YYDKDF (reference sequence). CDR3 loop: CATSPTGWKEKLFF. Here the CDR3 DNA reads TGTGCCACCAGCCCAACAGGATGGAAAGAAAAACTGTTTTTT. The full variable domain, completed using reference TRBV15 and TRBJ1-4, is DAMVIQNPRYQVTQFGKPVTLSCSQTLNHNVMYWYQQKSSQAPKLLFHYYDKDFNNEADTPDNFQSRRPNTSFCFLDIRSPGLGDTAMYLCATSPTGWKEKLFFGSGTQLSVL.

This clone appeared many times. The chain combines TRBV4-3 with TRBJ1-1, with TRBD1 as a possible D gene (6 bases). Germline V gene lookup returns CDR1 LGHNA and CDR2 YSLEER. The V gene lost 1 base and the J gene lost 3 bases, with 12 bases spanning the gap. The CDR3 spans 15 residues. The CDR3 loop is CASSQGGEGDTEAFF. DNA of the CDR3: TGCGCCAGCAGCCAAGGGGGTGAGGGGGACACTGAAGCTTTCTTT.

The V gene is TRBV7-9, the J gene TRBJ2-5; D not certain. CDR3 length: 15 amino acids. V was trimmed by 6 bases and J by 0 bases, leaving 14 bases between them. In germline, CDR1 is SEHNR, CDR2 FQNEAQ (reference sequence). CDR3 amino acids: CASSSTLDYQETQYF. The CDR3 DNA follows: TGTGCCAGCAGTTCCACTTTAGACTACCAAGAGACCCAGTACTTC.

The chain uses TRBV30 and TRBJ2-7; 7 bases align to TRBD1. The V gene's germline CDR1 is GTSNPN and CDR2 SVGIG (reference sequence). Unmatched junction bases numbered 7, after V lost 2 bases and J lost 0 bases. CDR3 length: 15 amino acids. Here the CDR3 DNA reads TGTGCCTGGAGTTCTGTGGCAGGGGGCTCCTACGAGCAGTACTTC. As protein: CAWSSVAGGSYEQYF.

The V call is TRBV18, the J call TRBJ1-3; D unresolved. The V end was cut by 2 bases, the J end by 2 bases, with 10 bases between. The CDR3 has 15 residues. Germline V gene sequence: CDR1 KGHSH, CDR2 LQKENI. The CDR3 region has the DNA TGTGCCAGCTCACCATCCCAGGTCGCTGGAAACACCATATATTTT. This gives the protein CASSPSQVAGNTIYF.

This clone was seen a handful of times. The CDR3 DNA follows: TGTGCCATCAAGGCGGGGTTGGACGAGCAGTACTTC. This translates into CAIKAGLDEQYF. The genes are TRBV10-3 and TRBJ2-7; D is perhaps TRBD2 (6 bases). The CDR3 spans 12 residues. V was trimmed by 7 bases and J by 5 bases, leaving 12 bases between them. Per the germline V gene, CDR1 is ENHRY and CDR2 is SYGVKD.

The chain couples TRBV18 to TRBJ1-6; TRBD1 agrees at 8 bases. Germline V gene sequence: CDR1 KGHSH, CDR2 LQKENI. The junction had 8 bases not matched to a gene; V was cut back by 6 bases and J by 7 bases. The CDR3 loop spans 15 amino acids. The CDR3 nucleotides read TGTGCCAGCTCCCAGGGATACAGGGGGAATTCACCCCTCCACTTT. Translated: CASSQGYRGNSPLHF.

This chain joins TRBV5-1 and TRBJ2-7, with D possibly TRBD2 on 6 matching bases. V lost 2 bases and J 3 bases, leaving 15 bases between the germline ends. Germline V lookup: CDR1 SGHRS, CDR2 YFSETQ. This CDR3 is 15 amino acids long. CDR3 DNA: TGCGCCAGCAGCTTTGGGGGTGGAGGGAGCTACGAGCAGTACTTC. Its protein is CASSFGGGGSYEQYF.

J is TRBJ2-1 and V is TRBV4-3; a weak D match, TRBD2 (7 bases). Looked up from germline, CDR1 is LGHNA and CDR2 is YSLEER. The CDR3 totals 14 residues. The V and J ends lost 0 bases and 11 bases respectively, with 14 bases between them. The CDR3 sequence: CASSQDGPRGQQFF. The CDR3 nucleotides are TGCGCCAGCAGCCAAGATGGCCCGCGGGGGCAGCAGTTCTTC.

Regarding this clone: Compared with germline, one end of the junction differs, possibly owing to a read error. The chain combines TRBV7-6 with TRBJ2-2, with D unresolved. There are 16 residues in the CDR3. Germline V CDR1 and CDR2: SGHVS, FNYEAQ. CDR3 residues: CASSLGGGTNIGELFF. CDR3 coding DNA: TGTGCCAGCAGCTTAGGAGGCGGAACGAACATCGGGGAGCTGTTTTTT.

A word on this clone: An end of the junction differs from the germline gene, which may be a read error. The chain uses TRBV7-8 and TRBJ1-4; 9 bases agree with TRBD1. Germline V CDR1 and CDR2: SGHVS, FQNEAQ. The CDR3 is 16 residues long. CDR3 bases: TGTGCCGGCAGCCTAGGCCAGACAGGGGGTGGTGAAAAACTGTTTTTT. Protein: CAGSLGQTGGGEKLFF.

The CDR3 region is CASSLTGISPEAFF. The CDR3 DNA is TGTGCCAGCAGCTTGACAGGGATCAGTCCTGAAGCTTTCTTT. V is TRBV5-4 and J is TRBJ1-1; D is perhaps TRBD1 (6 bases). V was pared by 1 base and J by 6 bases, with 13 bases between. CDR3 size: 14 residues. In germline, CDR1 is SGHNT, CDR2 YYREEE (reference sequence).

The CDR3 is CASGTGFNEKLFF. CDR3 coding DNA: TGTGCCAGCGGAACGGGATTTAATGAAAAACTGTTTTTT. This chain connects TRBV19 to TRBJ1-4; D is uncertain. The ends were cut back, 9 bases at V and 4 bases at J, with 12 bases in the middle. Germline V gene data show CDR1 as LNHDA and CDR2 as SQIVND (reference sequence). The CDR3 length is 13 residues.

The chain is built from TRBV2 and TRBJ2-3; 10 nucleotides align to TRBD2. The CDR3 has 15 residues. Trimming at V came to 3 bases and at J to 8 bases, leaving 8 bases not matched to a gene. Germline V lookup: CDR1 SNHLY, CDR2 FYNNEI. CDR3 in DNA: TGTGCCAGCAGTGAGGCAGCGGGGGGGCGGGTTACGCAGTATTTT. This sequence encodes CASSEAAGGRVTQYF. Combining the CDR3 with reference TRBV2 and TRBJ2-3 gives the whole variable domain EPEVTQTPSHQVTQMGQEVILRCVPISNHLYFYWYRQILGQKVEFLVSFYNNEISEKSEIFDDQFSVERPDGSNFTLKIRSTKLEDSAMYFCASSEAAGGRVTQYFGPGTRLTVL.